The T cell receptor (beta chain) under discussion was sequenced for a study of blood T cell repertoires in COVID-19. Study at large: Samples came from the United States, Italy and Spain, spanning acute and convalescent COVID-19. Sources were T cells, B-cell-depleted T cells, or PBMCs; the material itself was cDNA or gDNA.

As originally analysed: From reference gene primer amplification, estimates of nucleated cell counts were derived. The data were produced by immunoSEQ multiplex PCR, yet TCRdb's version contains in-frame clones alone and is incomplete. That table supplies the V and J calls and clone size; D and trimming were determined from the DNA. The repertoire consists of nearly 95,000 clones, with about 90% occurring once and the leading ten covering 7% to 9%. Trimming cost V 1 base and J 2 bases; bases outside gene matches: 3. CDR1 and CDR2 (germline): MNHEY, SMNVEV (reference sequence). CDR3 length: 18 residues.

The clonotype was recovered from a human donor with acute or convalescent COVID-19. The donor label of this sample is uncertain. The sequencing sample was made of peripheral blood. The chain uses TRBV27 and TRBJ2-2, with TRBD2 matching over 14 bases. CDR3 nucleotide sequence: TGTGCCAGCAGTTTATTCGGACTAGCGGGGGGTAACACCGGGGAGCTGTTTTTT. Encoded protein: CASSLFGLAGGNTGELFF.